The 27 T cell receptor beta chains listed next were all sequenced from one sample in a study of Graves' ophthalmopathy and Graves' hyperthyroidism. Transcripts of RNA were the source for amplifying TCR beta CDR3 regions. Second-round multiplex PCR followed a first-round RT-PCR using HTBI primers. TCRdb recomputed calls from the multiplex PCR reads with MiXCR, one row per CDR3 protein. The data show a few hundred thousand distinct CDR3 sequences, roughly 15% seen once. Sample: peripheral blood. The receptor set was obtained from an adult woman with stable Graves' hyperthyroidism.

This chain uses TRBV12-3 or TRBV12-4 with TRBJ1-1, with D possibly TRBD1 on 5 matching bases. The V end was cut by 2 bases, the J end by 0 bases, with 16 bases between. The CDR3 runs to 17 residues. CDR3 coding DNA: TGTGCCAGCAGTTTAACGCTAGGGGCGGACATGAACACTGAAGCTTTCTTT. It translates to CASSLTLGADMNTEAFF.

CDR3 residues: CASSQSNSGNTIYF. The CDR3 bases are TGTGCCAGCAGCCAATCCAACTCTGGAAACACCATATATTTT. V is TRBV14 and J is TRBJ1-3; D remains ambiguous. The CDR3 is 14 amino acids. V was shortened by 2 bases and J by 0 bases, with 5 bases between the two germline ends. Germline-derived CDR1 and CDR2 are SGHDN and FVKESK.

This clonotype was observed many times. The chain combines TRBV19 with TRBJ2-7; TRBD1 might be the D (6 bases). The V and J ends lost 7 bases and 0 bases respectively, with 13 bases between them. Germline V CDR1 and CDR2: LNHDA, SQIVND (reference sequence). The CDR3 is 14 amino acids. CDR3 residues: CASTATGSSYEQYF. For the CDR3, the DNA is TGTGCCAGTACCGCGACAGGTTCCTCCTACGAGCAGTACTTC.

This clonotype showed up many times. The chain couples TRBV5-1 to TRBJ1-1, with 7 bases lining up with TRBD1. The V gene's germline CDR1 is SGHRS and CDR2 YFSETQ. This CDR3 is 15 amino acids long. The junction had 9 bases not matched to a gene; V was cut back by 2 bases and J by 5 bases. The CDR3 sequence is CASSLATGLSTEAFF. In DNA form, the CDR3 reads TGCGCCAGCAGCTTAGCGACAGGGCTAAGTACTGAAGCTTTCTTT.

There are many counts of this clonotype. V usage is TRBV12-3 or TRBV12-4 and J usage is TRBJ2-7; perhaps TRBD2 as D (6 bases). There are 15 residues in the CDR3. Trimming cost V 3 bases and J 4 bases, with 16 bases left between them. The CDR3 DNA reads as TGTGCCAGCAGTTTCGGACCCCGGGAGCGGTACGAGCAGTACTTC. Its translation: CASSFGPRERYEQYF.

This clonotype has a count of ten or more. The V call is TRBV5-1, the J call TRBJ2-7; D gene ambiguous. The CDR3 has 15 residues. The germline gives CDR1 SGHRS, CDR2 YFSETQ. Trimming left V 5 bases short and J 2 bases short, with 17 bases between. The DNA for the CDR3 is TGCGCCAGCAGTCCAAACGCTGGGCGGACCTACGAGCAGTACTTC. Residues: CASSPNAGRTYEQYF.

The table lists this clonotype with many counts. The V gene is TRBV19, the J gene TRBJ2-5; weak D call: TRBD2 (6 bases). The germline V and J ends were trimmed by 3 bases and 5 bases, with 19 bases remaining between them. Germline CDR1 is LNHDA and CDR2 is SQIVND (reference sequence). The CDR3 runs 16 residues. CDR3 protein: CASSILGRGVGETQYF. The CDR3 region has the DNA TGTGCCAGTAGTATTCTCGGGAGAGGGGTAGGGGAGACCCAGTACTTC.

The sample holds many counts of this clonotype. This likely comes from a read error, as the CDR3 has no conserved phenylalanine or tryptophan at its end. The DNA is omitted, as the CDR3 cannot be located on it reliably, and the CDR3 follows TCRdb's listing. The V call is TRBV20-1, the J call TRBJ2-7; whether TRBD1, the table's D call, matches the DNA was not checked. The CDR3 spans 9 amino acids, including both terminal residues. The germline gives CDR1 DFQATT, CDR2 SNEGSKA (reference sequence). CDR3 sequence reads: CSATRGPRG.

This clonotype occurred many times. The chain recombines TRBV6-5 with TRBJ2-7, with 7 positions matching TRBD1. The CDR3 extends over 14 amino acids. The V gene end was trimmed by 6 bases and the J gene end by 2 bases; junction bases not matched to a gene: 7. Germline V lookup: CDR1 MNHEY, CDR2 SVGAGI. DNA for the CDR3: TGTGCCAGCAGCTTACAGGGGTTAACCTACGAGCAGTACTTC. It is translated as CASSLQGLTYEQYF.

Many counts were recorded for this clonotype. The chain couples TRBV6-5 to TRBJ1-3, with TRBD1 as a possible D gene (5 bases). CDR1 is MNHEY, CDR2 SVGAGI, per germline. V gave up 8 bases and J gave up 1 base, with 18 bases separating them. The CDR3 has 16 residues. The CDR3 bases are TGTGCCAGCTCAGTCATCTGGGGGGAATCTGGAAACACCATATATTTT. It specifies CASSVIWGESGNTIYF.

This clonotype has at least ten counts. The gene calls are TRBV9 and TRBJ1-6; unclear D gene. CDR1 and CDR2 from the germline V gene are SGDLS and YYNGEE. This CDR3 has 15 amino acids. The V end was cut by 3 bases, the J end by 13 bases, with 20 bases between. CDR3 sequence reads: CASSDRYGPGAPLHF. The CDR3 DNA follows: TGTGCCAGCAGCGACCGTTATGGACCGGGAGCTCCCCTCCACTTT.

This clonotype was seen at least ten times. The chain uses TRBV29-1 and TRBJ2-7; 7 bases map to TRBD1. After removal of 4 bases from V and 0 bases from J, the junction contained 3 bases not matched to a gene. Germline lookup yields CDR1 SQVTM and CDR2 ANQGSEA. CDR3 length: 13 residues. Here the CDR3 reads CSVGRDSSYEQYF. The CDR3 region has the DNA TGCAGCGTTGGCCGGGACAGCTCCTACGAGCAGTACTTC.

This clonotype was seen many times. J is TRBJ2-2 and V is TRBV12-3 or TRBV12-4; D perhaps matches TRBD2 (6 bases). V lost 4 bases to trimming and J lost 4 bases, with 10 bases between them. CDR3 length equals 14 residues. The CDR3 spells CASSYGSRTGELFF. The CDR3 nucleotides are TGTGCCAGCAGTTACGGGAGCCGCACCGGGGAGCTGTTTTTT.

This clonotype was seen many times. The chain employs TRBV6-2 or TRBV6-3 and TRBJ1-1, with TRBD1 identical over 7 bases. This CDR3 contains 16 residues. V was pared by 2 bases and J by 2 bases, with 8 bases of the junction left unmatched. Germline V lookup: CDR1 MNHEY, CDR2 SVGEGT. CDR3 sequence reads: CASSYPRGTLNTEAFF. The CDR3 coding sequence is TGTGCCAGCAGTTACCCCAGGGGGACTCTCAACACTGAAGCTTTCTTT.

Many counts were recorded for this clonotype. This chain links TRBV19 with TRBJ2-5; 7 bases fit TRBD1. V gave up 5 bases and J gave up 0 bases; unmatched junction bases: 12. Germline assignment: CDR1 LNHDA and CDR2 SQIVND (reference sequence). The CDR3 contains 17 residues. The CDR3 protein is CASSPGQRLLDQETQYF. In nucleotides, the CDR3 is TGTGCCAGTAGTCCGGGACAGCGTCTACTGGACCAAGAGACCCAGTACTTC.

This clonotype occurred many times. J is TRBJ2-6 and V is TRBV6-2 or TRBV6-3, with 9 bases lining up with TRBD2. The CDR3 extends over 16 amino acids. V lost 6 bases and J lost 3; bases outside the gene matches: 6. Germline CDR1 MNHEY, CDR2 SVGEGT. The CDR3 DNA follows: TGTGCCAGCAGCGAATCAGCGGGAGGTGGGGCCAACGTCCTGACTTTC. Amino acids: CASSESAGGGANVLTF.

This clonotype has at least ten counts. The chain links TRBV6-2 or TRBV6-3 to TRBJ1-2, with unresolved D. The germline CDR1 and CDR2 sequences are MNHEY and SVGEGT. This CDR3 is 13 amino acids long. V lost 2 bases and J lost 4, with 8 bases in between. The chain's CDR3 is CASSYDGTYGYTF. The CDR3 DNA sequence: TGTGCCAGCAGTTACGACGGAACCTATGGCTACACCTTC.

This clonotype appeared many times. This chain joins TRBV6-2 or TRBV6-3 and TRBJ1-5; possibly TRBD1 for D (5 bases). The CDR3 is 18 residues long. The V gene lost 2 bases and the J gene lost 0 bases, with 17 bases spanning the gap. The V gene's germline CDR1 is MNHEY and CDR2 SVGEGT. CDR3 protein: CASSYDSGRQNSNQPQHF. CDR3 bases: TGTGCCAGCAGTTACGACAGCGGACGTCAAAATAGCAATCAGCCCCAGCATTTT.

This clonotype was seen ten or more times. The rearrangement uses TRBV29-1 and TRBJ2-7, with TRBD2 matching 7 bases. Trimming cost V 6 bases and J 4 bases; bases outside gene matches: 12. The CDR3 contains 14 residues. Per germline, CDR1 SQVTM and CDR2 ANQGSEA. The CDR3 coding sequence is TGCAGCGTGCCCGCCGGCGGGAGTAGTTACGAGCAGTACTTC. It specifies CSVPAGGSSYEQYF.

This clonotype was observed a handful of times. With a much larger clone just one base away, this may be a read error. The rearrangement uses TRBV24-1 and TRBJ2-5, with D possibly called TRBD1 or TRBD2 (6 bases each). Germline-derived CDR1 and CDR2 are KGHDR and SFDVKD. The CDR3 extends over 14 amino acids. CDR3 DNA sequence: TGTGCCACCAGCAGTACCAGGGGACGGGAGACCCGGTACTTC. Translating gives CATSSTRGRETRYF.

In this sample, this clonotype turned up many times. The gene calls are TRBV24-1 and TRBJ2-7, with TRBD1 matching over 9 bases. The V segment lost 4 bases and the J segment 3 bases; nucleotides outside the gene matches: 6. Germline CDR1 reads KGHDR; CDR2 reads SFDVKD. The CDR3 has 15 amino acids. The CDR3 nucleotides are TGTGCCACCAGTGAAGGGACAGGGACGAACTACGAGCAGTACTTC. Translating gives CATSEGTGTNYEQYF.

This clonotype was seen at least ten times. The rearrangement uses TRBV28 and TRBJ2-7; D is undetermined. Trimming took off 5 bases at V and 3 bases at J, with 8 bases between the two ends. Per germline, CDR1 MDHEN and CDR2 SYDVKM. This CDR3 has 12 amino acids. In nucleotides, the CDR3 is TGTGCCAGCAGTCCCCCTCACTACGAGCAGTACTTC. This codes for CASSPPHYEQYF.

This clonotype was observed many times. This CDR3 is CSAPGGRKSSYNSPLHF. CDR3 coding DNA: TGCAGTGCCCCAGGAGGGCGGAAAAGCTCCTATAATTCACCCCTCCACTTT. This chain links TRBV20-1 with TRBJ1-6, with no clear D. Trimming pared 6 bases from V and 0 bases from J, leaving 18 bases between. CDR1 is DFQATT and CDR2 is SNEGSKA in the germline V gene (reference sequence). CDR3 length: 17 amino acids.

This clonotype was seen once. V is TRBV20-1 and J is TRBJ1-3, with D possibly TRBD1 on 5 matching bases. The germline CDR1 and CDR2 sequences are DFQATT and SNEGSKA (reference sequence). Between the trimmed V and J ends, which lost 6 bases and 0 bases, there was a span of 12 bases. The CDR3 totals 14 residues. The CDR3 spells CSAPDTRSGNTIYF. The DNA for the CDR3 is TGCAGTGCCCCGGACACCCGCTCTGGAAACACCATATATTTT.

This clonotype was detected a few times. Possible read error: a much larger clone is one base away. The CDR3 region has the DNA TGCGCCAGCAGCCAGACGGGACGAGCGCAAGAGACCCAGTACTTC. Protein sequence: CASSQTGRAQETQYF. This chain connects TRBV4-1 to TRBJ2-5, with D perhaps matching TRBD1 or TRBD2 (5 bases each). V dropped 3 bases and J dropped 2 bases, with 13 bases sitting between them. In germline, CDR1 is MGHRA, CDR2 YSYEKL. The CDR3 runs 15 residues.

This clonotype was seen ten or more times. The chain carries TRBV9 and TRBJ2-5; a possible D gene is TRBD2 (6 bases). The CDR3 is made up of 15 amino acids. Germline lookup yields CDR1 SGDLS and CDR2 YYNGEE. V lost 2 bases to trimming and J lost 5 bases, with 16 bases between them. CDR3 residues: CASSVDGAGRETQYF. CDR3 DNA sequence: TGTGCCAGCAGCGTCGACGGGGCAGGGAGGGAGACCCAGTACTTC.

This clonotype appeared many times. This chain joins TRBV5-1 and TRBJ2-4; D not certain. The CDR3 contains 16 residues. Germline values: CDR1 SGHRS, CDR2 YFSETQ. The ends were cut back, 0 bases at V and 4 bases at J, with 14 bases in the middle. This CDR3 reads CASSLGRPVLKNIQYF. DNA for the CDR3: TGCGCCAGCAGCTTGGGCAGGCCGGTATTAAAAAACATTCAGTACTTC.